These 18 T cell receptor beta chains were all obtained from the same sample, sequenced in a study of resident and recirculating memory T cells in vitiligo. Method: immunoSEQ multiplex PCR; TCRdb's copy keeps in-frame clones and lacks some. The sample yields around 70,000 clones, approximately 90% seen once. Sequenced sample: blood. All receptors derive from a male donor with vitiligo.

The chain links TRBV27 to TRBJ1-1; D remains ambiguous. V lost 0 bases and J lost 2, with 10 bases in between. CDR1 is MNHEY and CDR2 is SMNVEV in the germline V gene (reference sequence). The CDR3 contains 15 residues. CDR3 in amino acids: CASSLSLNFNTEAFF. The CDR3 nucleotides read TGTGCCAGCAGTTTATCCCTGAACTTTAACACTGAAGCTTTCTTT.

The J gene is TRBJ1-2, the V gene TRBV9, with a tentative D call TRBD1 (5 bases). The V end was cut by 4 bases, the J end by 3 bases, with 19 bases between. Germline CDR1 is SGDLS and CDR2 is YYNGEE. The CDR3 runs 16 residues. Here the CDR3 reads CASSPAVRQSYYGYTF. The CDR3 coding sequence is TGTGCCAGCAGCCCGGCGGTGAGACAGTCGTACTATGGCTACACCTTC.

The V call is TRBV4-3, the J call TRBJ2-6, with 8 bases lining up with TRBD1. This CDR3 is 16 amino acids long. CDR1 and CDR2 (germline): LGHNA, YSLEER. J gave up 4 bases and V 4 bases, and 6 bases lay outside the gene matches. This CDR3 reads CASSPSQGAGANVLTF. CDR3 coding DNA: TGCGCCAGCAGCCCCTCGCAGGGGGCCGGGGCCAACGTCCTGACTTTC.

This sequence joins TRBV10-3 and TRBJ1-5, with TRBD1 matching over 8 bases. V was pared by 10 bases and J by 4 bases, with 6 bases of the junction left unmatched. The V gene's germline CDR1 is ENHRY and CDR2 SYGVKD. The CDR3 runs 13 residues. The CDR3: CATWTGSNQPQHF. The CDR3 coding sequence is TGTGCCACGTGGACAGGGTCAAATCAGCCCCAGCATTTT.

This clone was recorded once. This chain uses TRBV27 with TRBJ2-1; 7 bases line up with TRBD2. CDR3 length: 12 amino acids. Germline V gene data show CDR1 as MNHEY and CDR2 as SMNVEV (reference sequence). V shed 5 bases, J shed 10 bases, and the junction held 5 bases outside the gene matches. The CDR3 nucleotides are TGTGCCAGCAGTCCAAGCGGGGTCGAGCAGTTCTTC. Protein: CASSPSGVEQFF.

The chain has TRBV9 and TRBJ2-3, with 9 bases identical to TRBD1. The CDR3 runs to 15 residues. CDR1 SGDLS and CDR2 YYNGEE come from the germline V gene. The V gene end was trimmed by 2 bases and the J gene end by 6 bases; junction bases not matched to a gene: 7. The CDR3, as DNA: TGTGCCAGCAGCGTGTCCGGACAGGGGTTCGATACGCAGTATTTT. It encodes CASSVSGQGFDTQYF.

The chain couples TRBV19 to TRBJ1-2; TRBD1 might be the D (5 bases). Trimming took off 6 bases at V and 0 bases at J, with 14 bases between the two ends. The CDR3 contains 15 residues. Germline V lookup: CDR1 LNHDA, CDR2 SQIVND (reference sequence). CDR3 loop: CASRWGPDANYGYTF. CDR3 sequence (DNA): TGTGCCAGTAGATGGGGCCCCGACGCTAACTATGGCTACACCTTC. The full variable domain, in which reference TRBV19 and TRBJ1-2 provide the parts outside the CDR3, is DGGITQSPKYLFRKEGQNVTLSCEQNLNHDAMYWYRQDPGQGLRLIYYSQIVNDFQKGDIAEGYSVSREKKESFPLTVTSAQKNPTAFYLCASRWGPDANYGYTFGSGTRLTVV.

The V call is TRBV10-2, the J call TRBJ2-7, with TRBD1 matching 8 bases. V lost 2 bases, J lost 6 bases, and 0 bases stayed unmatched. The CDR3 covers 12 residues. The V gene's germline CDR1 is WSHSY and CDR2 SAAADI. This chain's CDR3 is CASSETGGEQYF. In DNA, the CDR3 is TGCGCCAGCAGTGAGACAGGGGGCGAGCAGTACTTC.

The CDR3: CASSQESQLAGNTGELFF. In DNA, the CDR3 is TGCGCCAGCAGCCAAGAATCCCAGCTAGCGGGGAACACCGGGGAGCTGTTTTTT. The chain carries TRBV4-3 and TRBJ2-2; 8 bases line up with TRBD2. The CDR3 covers 18 residues. The V and J ends lost 0 bases and 1 base, in that order; junction bases with no gene match: 7. CDR1 is LGHNA and CDR2 is YSLEER in the germline V gene.

V and J are TRBV7-6 and TRBJ1-2, with 7 bases lining up with TRBD1. Germline V gene data show CDR1 as SGHVS and CDR2 as FNYEAQ. The CDR3 loop spans 13 amino acids. V lost 5 bases and J lost 2; bases outside the gene matches: 2. CDR3 bases: TGTGCCAGCAGCCAAGGGGGCAACTATGGCTACACCTTC. This gives the protein CASSQGGNYGYTF.

The V and J genes are TRBV6-5 and TRBJ2-3; no clear D. CDR1 MNHEY and CDR2 SVGAGI come from the germline V gene. The CDR3 is made up of 15 amino acids. V was clipped by 5 bases and J by 2 bases, with 14 bases between them. CDR3 DNA: TGTGCCAGCAGTCCCCTCCGCCAGTCCACAGATACGCAGTATTTT. Translated, it gives CASSPLRQSTDTQYF.

This chain connects TRBV27 to TRBJ2-7; a possible D gene is TRBD1 (5 bases). The CDR3 consists of 16 residues. Trimming removed 10 bases from V and 3 bases from J, with 25 bases in between. Germline loops: CDR1 MNHEY, CDR2 SMNVEV (reference sequence). DNA of the CDR3: TGTGCCACCAAAGGCAGGGTTGCCCCTAAAAGCTACGAGCAGTACTTC. Residues: CATKGRVAPKSYEQYF.

The chain uses TRBV4-3 and TRBJ2-3; D possibly corresponds to TRBD2 (8 bases). Trimming shortened V by 4 bases and J by 5 bases, and 31 bases separated the two germline ends. Germline lookup yields CDR1 LGHNA and CDR2 YSLEER. The CDR3 is made up of 20 amino acids. CDR3 in amino acids: CASSPNTGVIPGGPIDTQYF. In nucleotides, the CDR3 is TGCGCCAGCAGCCCGAACACAGGGGTGATTCCGGGGGGGCCGATAGATACGCAGTATTTT.

This chain uses TRBV7-2 with TRBJ1-1; D gene uncertain. There are 15 residues in the CDR3. V lost 1 base to trimming and J lost 3 bases, with 12 bases between them. The germline V gene encodes CDR1 SGHTA and CDR2 FQGNSA. The DNA of the CDR3 is TGTGCCAGCAGCTTAGAACCCCGGGTGGACACTGAAGCTTTCTTT. Its translation is CASSLEPRVDTEAFF.

The table lists this clone with a few counts. The gene calls are TRBV5-1 and TRBJ2-3; TRBD2 matches at 8 bases. The CDR3 contains 16 residues. V lost 4 bases, J lost 2 bases, and 9 bases stayed unmatched. Germline CDR1 is SGHRS and CDR2 is YFSETQ. The CDR3 region has the DNA TGCGCCAGCAGCCCGGAGCGGGGGCTGTCCACAGATACGCAGTATTTT. This codes for CASSPERGLSTDTQYF.

The chain links TRBV11-2 to TRBJ1-4, with 7 bases aligning to TRBD1. Germline V gene data show CDR1 as SGHAT and CDR2 as FQNNGV. The CDR3 covers 15 residues. V shed 5 bases, J shed 2 bases, and the junction held 5 bases outside the gene matches. The CDR3 sequence is CASSQGTVTNEKLFF. The CDR3 DNA follows: TGTGCCAGCAGCCAAGGGACAGTGACTAATGAAAAACTGTTTTTT.

This clone was found once. The V gene is TRBV2, the J gene TRBJ2-2, with D possibly TRBD2 on 7 matching bases. The CDR3 consists of 14 residues. Trimming stripped 2 bases from V and 6 bases from J, with 10 bases between. Per germline, CDR1 SNHLY and CDR2 FYNNEI. The CDR3 protein is CASSETGGPGELFF. The CDR3 coding sequence is TGTGCCAGCAGTGAAACGGGGGGCCCCGGGGAGCTGTTTTTT.

As concerns this clone: Its ends do not fully match the called genes, so a read error is possible. CDR3 nucleotides: TGTGCCAGCAGCTTAGGTGGGACAGTCCACCAAGTTCACTTC. Its translation: CASSLGGTVHQVHF. The V call is TRBV13, the J call TRBJ2-4, with 7 bases matching TRBD1. The germline V gene has CDR1 PRHDT and CDR2 FYEKMQ (reference sequence). There are 14 residues in the CDR3.